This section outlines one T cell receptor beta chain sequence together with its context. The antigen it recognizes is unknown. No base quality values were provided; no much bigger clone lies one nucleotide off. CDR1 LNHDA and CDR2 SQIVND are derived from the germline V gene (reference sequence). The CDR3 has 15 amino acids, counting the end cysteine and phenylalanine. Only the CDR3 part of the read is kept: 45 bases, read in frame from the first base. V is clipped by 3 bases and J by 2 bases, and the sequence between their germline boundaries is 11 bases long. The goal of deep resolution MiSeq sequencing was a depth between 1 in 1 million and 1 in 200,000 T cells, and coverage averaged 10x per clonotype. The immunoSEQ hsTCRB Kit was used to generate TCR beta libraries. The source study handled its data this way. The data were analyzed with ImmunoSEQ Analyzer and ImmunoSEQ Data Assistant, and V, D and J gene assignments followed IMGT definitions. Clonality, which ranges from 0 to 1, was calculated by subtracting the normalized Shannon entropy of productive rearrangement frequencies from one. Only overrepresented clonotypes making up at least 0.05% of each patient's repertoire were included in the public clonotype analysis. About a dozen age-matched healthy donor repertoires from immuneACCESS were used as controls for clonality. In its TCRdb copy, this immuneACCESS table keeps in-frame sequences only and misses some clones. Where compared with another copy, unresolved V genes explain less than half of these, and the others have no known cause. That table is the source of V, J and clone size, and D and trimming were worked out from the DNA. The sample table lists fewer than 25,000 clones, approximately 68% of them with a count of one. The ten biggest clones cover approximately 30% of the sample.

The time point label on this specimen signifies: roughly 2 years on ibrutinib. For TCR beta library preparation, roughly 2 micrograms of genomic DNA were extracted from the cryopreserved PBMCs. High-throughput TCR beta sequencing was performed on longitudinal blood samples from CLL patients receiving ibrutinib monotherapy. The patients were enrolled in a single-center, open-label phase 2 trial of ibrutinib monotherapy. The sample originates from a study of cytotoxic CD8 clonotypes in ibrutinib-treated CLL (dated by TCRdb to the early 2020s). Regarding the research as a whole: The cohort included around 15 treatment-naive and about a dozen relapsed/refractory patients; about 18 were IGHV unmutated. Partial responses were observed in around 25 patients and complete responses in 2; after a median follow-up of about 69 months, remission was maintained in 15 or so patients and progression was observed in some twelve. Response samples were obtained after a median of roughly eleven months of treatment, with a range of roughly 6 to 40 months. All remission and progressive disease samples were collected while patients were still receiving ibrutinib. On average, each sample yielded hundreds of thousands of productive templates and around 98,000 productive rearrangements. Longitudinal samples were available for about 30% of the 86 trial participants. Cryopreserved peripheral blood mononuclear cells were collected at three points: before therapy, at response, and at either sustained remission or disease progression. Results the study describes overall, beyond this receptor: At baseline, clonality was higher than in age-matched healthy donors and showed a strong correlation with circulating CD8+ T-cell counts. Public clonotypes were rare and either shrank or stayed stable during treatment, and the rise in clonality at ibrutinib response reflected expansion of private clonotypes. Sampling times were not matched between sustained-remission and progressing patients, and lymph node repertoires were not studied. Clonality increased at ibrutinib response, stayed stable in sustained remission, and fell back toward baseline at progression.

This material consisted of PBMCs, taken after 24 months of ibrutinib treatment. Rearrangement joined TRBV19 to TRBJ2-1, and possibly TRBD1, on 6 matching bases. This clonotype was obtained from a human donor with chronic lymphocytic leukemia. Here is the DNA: TGTGCCAGTAGTATCTACAGGGACCCCTACAATGAGCAGTTCTTC. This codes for CASSIYRDPYNEQFF.